This TCR beta chain was captured by sequencing in a study of blood T cell repertoires in COVID-19. CDR1 is SQVTM and CDR2 is ANQGSEA in the germline V gene. With 1 base removed from V and 1 base from J, the gap between germline ends came to 7 bases. The CDR3 is 13 residues long. With regard to this clone: Other DNA sequences in the same sample also yield this CDR3.

Profiling relied on immunoSEQ multiplex PCR, and the TCRdb table lists in-frame clones only, not all of them. The sample records fewer than 250,000 clones, around nine tenths being singletons. Sequenced: peripheral blood. The chain has TRBV29-1 and TRBJ2-5; D remains ambiguous. The receptor was derived from a woman in her sixties or seventies who had recovered from COVID-19. For the CDR3, the DNA is TGCAGCGTTGAAGGGCAGATCCAAGAGACCCAGTACTTC. Protein: CSVEGQIQETQYF.